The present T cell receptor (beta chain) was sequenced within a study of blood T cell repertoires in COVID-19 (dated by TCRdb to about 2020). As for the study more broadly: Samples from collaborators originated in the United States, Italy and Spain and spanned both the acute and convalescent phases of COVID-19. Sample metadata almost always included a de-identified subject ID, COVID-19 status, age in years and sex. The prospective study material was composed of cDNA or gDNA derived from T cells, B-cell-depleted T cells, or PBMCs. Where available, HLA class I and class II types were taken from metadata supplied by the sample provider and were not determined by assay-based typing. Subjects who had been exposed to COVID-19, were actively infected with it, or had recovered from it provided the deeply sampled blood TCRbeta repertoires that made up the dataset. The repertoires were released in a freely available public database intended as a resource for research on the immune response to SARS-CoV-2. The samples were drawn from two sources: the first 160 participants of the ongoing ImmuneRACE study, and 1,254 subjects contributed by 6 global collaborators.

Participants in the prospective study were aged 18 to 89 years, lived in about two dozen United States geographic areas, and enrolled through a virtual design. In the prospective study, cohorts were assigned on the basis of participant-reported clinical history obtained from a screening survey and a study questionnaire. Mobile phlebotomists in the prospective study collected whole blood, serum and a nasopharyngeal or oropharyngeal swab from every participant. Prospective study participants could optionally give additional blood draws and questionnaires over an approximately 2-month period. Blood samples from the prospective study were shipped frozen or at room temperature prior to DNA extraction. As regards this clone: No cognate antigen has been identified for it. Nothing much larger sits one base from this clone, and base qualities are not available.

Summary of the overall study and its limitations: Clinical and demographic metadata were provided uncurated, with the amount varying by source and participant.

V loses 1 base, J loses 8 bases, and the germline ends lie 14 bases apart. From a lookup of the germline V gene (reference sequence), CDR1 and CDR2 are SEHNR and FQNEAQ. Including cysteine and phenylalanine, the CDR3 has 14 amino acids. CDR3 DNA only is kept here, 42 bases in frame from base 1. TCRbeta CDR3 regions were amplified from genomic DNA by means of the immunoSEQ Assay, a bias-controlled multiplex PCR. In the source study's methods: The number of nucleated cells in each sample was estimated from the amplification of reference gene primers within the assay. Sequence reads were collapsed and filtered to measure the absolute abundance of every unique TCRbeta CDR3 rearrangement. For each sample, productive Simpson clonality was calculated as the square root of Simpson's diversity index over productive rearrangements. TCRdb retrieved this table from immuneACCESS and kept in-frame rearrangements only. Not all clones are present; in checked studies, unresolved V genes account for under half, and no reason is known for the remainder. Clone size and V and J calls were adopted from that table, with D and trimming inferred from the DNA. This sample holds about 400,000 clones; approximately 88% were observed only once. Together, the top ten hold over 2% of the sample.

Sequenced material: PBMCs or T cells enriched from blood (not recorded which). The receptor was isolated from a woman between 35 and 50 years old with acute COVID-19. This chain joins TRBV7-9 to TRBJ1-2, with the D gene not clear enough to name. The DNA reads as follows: TGTGCCAGCAGCTTAGAAGCGGACCTCTTCGGCTACACCTTC. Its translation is CASSLEADLFGYTF.